The text below deals with one T cell receptor (beta chain). These data come from a study of T cell changes during pregnancy in multiple sclerosis. The CDR3 is made up of 14 amino acids. The junction had 5 bases not matched to a gene; V was cut back by 5 bases and J by 0 bases. Germline CDR1 GTSNPN, CDR2 SVGIG (reference sequence). Some clones are missing from TCRdb's copy, which holds only in-frame ones; the method was immunoSEQ multiplex PCR. The sample gives tens of thousands of clones, approximately 94% of which show up once; 0.7% to 1% is in the top ten. The V call is TRBV30, the J call TRBJ2-3, with 7 nucleotides matching TRBD2. Sequences were derived from peripheral blood, sampled in the third trimester of pregnancy. The source is a female donor with multiple sclerosis, enrolled in a pregnancy study. The CDR3: CAWRKRGSTDTQYF. DNA of the CDR3: TGTGCCTGGCGAAAGCGGGGAAGCACAGATACGCAGTATTTT.